This entry lists 13 T cell receptor beta chains sequenced from one sample in a study of spatial heterogeneity in lung cancer. The time point was: sample taken at primary tumor resection. No cell sorting; template was whole RNA from tumor, lung tissue or PBMC. TCRdb itself ran the 5' RACE reads through MiXCR, one entry per CDR3 protein. This sample has 90,000 to 95,000 distinct CDR3 sequences, with 12% found just once. Sample: PBMCs, taken at surgery. These receptors all come from a male donor with early-stage non-small cell lung cancer.

Ten or more counts support this clonotype. At one end, the junction sequence differs from germline, possibly due to a read error. The genes are TRBV20-1 and TRBJ2-1, with no clear D. Germline loops: CDR1 DFQATT, CDR2 SNEGSKA (reference sequence). CDR3 length: 11 amino acids. The CDR3: CSAGDPREQFF. The CDR3 nucleotides read TGCAGTGCTGGAGACCCGAGGGAGCAGTTCTTC.

This clonotype was observed a handful of times. V is TRBV30 and J is TRBJ2-5, with 7 bases identical to TRBD1. This CDR3 comprises 12 residues. The germline CDR1 and CDR2 sequences are GTSNPN and SVGIG (reference sequence). Losses at the gene ends were 4 bases for V and 5 bases for J; bases not matched to a gene: 4. CDR3 sequence: CAWKTGFETQYF. Here the CDR3 DNA reads TGTGCCTGGAAGACAGGGTTTGAGACCCAGTACTTC. Full variable domain (rest looked up from reference TRBV30 and TRBJ2-5): SQTIHQWPATLVQPVGSPLSLECTVEGTSNPNLYWYRQAAGRGLQLLFYSVGIGQISSEVPQNLSASRPQDRQFILSSKKLLLSDSGFYLCAWKTGFETQYFGPGTRLLVL.

This clonotype was detected many times. The chain combines TRBV14 with TRBJ2-5, with TRBD2 matching over 7 bases. Germline assignment: CDR1 SGHDN and CDR2 FVKESK. The CDR3 loop spans 15 amino acids. Trimming took 2 bases from V and 5 from J; bases not matched to a gene: 8. The CDR3 nucleotides read TGTGCCAGCAGCCAACGAGCGGGAATTGATGAGACCCAGTACTTC. Amino acid sequence: CASSQRAGIDETQYF. The complete variable domain, with remaining parts taken from reference TRBV14 and TRBJ2-5, reads EAGVTQFPSHSVIEKGQTVTLRCDPISGHDNLYWYRRVMGKEIKFLLHFVKESKQDESGMPNNRFLAERTGGTYSTLKVQPAELEDSGVYFCASSQRAGIDETQYFGPGTRLLVL.

Concerning this clonotype itself: A junction boundary mismatches the germline segment, possibly from a read error. The rearrangement uses TRBV20-1 and TRBJ1-2; 7 bases map to TRBD1. Per germline, CDR1 DFQATT and CDR2 SNEGSKA (reference sequence). This CDR3 comprises 12 residues. CDR3 loop: CSASGTADREAF. As DNA, the CDR3 is TGCAGTGCTTCCGGGACAGCCGACCGTGAGGCCTTC.

The chain's CDR3 is CASSLNRDPWGNEQFF. The CDR3 region has the DNA TGTGCCAGCAGCTTAAACCGGGACCCCTGGGGCAATGAGCAGTTCTTC. The rearrangement uses TRBV7-9 and TRBJ2-1; D possibly uses TRBD1 or TRBD2 (5 bases each). Trimming left V 2 bases short and J 6 bases short, with 17 bases between. The CDR3 spans 16 residues. CDR1 is SEHNR, CDR2 FQNEAQ, per germline (reference sequence).

This clonotype was detected ten times or more. This rearrangement joins TRBV24-1 to TRBJ1-1; TRBD1 agrees at 7 bases. J was trimmed by 6 bases and V by 4 bases; bases with no gene match: 4. Germline CDR1 reads KGHDR; CDR2 reads SFDVKD. The CDR3 runs to 13 residues. The CDR3 region has the DNA TGTGCCACCAGTGACGGGACAGTTTCTGAAGCTTTCTTT. Translating it yields CATSDGTVSEAFF.

This chain uses TRBV14 with TRBJ2-3, with D maybe TRBD1 (6 bases). Germline V gives CDR1 SGHDN, CDR2 FVKESK. V was shortened by 4 bases and J by 11 bases, with 13 bases between the two germline ends. The CDR3 extends over 12 amino acids. CDR3 in DNA: TGTGCCAGCAGCCCGGACAGAATGATGCAGTATTTT. This codes for CASSPDRMMQYF.

This clonotype appeared a few times. The chain joins TRBV29-1 to TRBJ2-2, with D possibly being TRBD2 (6 bases). This CDR3 contains 15 residues. The V end lost 0 bases, the J end lost 4 bases, and 12 bases lay between the germline ends. Per the germline V gene, CDR1 is SQVTM and CDR2 is ANQGSEA. The CDR3 DNA reads TGCAGCGTTGAAGATCCGGAGGGGTCCACCGGGGAGCTGTTTTTT. This translates into CSVEDPEGSTGELFF.

The chain has TRBV6-5 and TRBJ1-4; unclear D gene. The CDR3 is 14 amino acids. Germline V lookup: CDR1 MNHEY, CDR2 SVGAGI. Trimming left V 6 bases short and J 3 bases short, with 11 bases between. CDR3 residues: CASRGDGANEKLFF. The CDR3 DNA reads TGTGCCAGCAGGGGTGATGGGGCTAATGAAAAACTGTTTTTT.

This sequence joins TRBV20-1 and TRBJ1-1; weak D call: TRBD1 (6 bases). CDR1 is DFQATT, CDR2 SNEGSKA, per germline (reference sequence). The CDR3 is 13 amino acids. Trimming took 8 bases from V and 7 from J, leaving 20 bases between them. CDR3 sequence (DNA): TGCAGTTTGATCCGACAGGCATTTAGTGAAGCTTTCTTT. Translation: CSLIRQAFSEAFF.

This clonotype has a handful of counts. The gene calls are TRBV20-1 and TRBJ2-5; tentatively, D is TRBD1 (6 bases). The CDR3 consists of 15 residues. The V and J ends lost 1 base and 1 base respectively, with 13 bases between them. Germline CDR1 and CDR2: DFQATT and SNEGSKA (reference sequence). The CDR3 DNA reads TGCAGTGCTAGAGCCCAGGGGCACCTCCAAGAGACCCAGTACTTC. Translated, it gives CSARAQGHLQETQYF.

The CDR3 DNA is TGTGCCAGCAGTTTAGAGAAAGATTCGACCCAGTACTTC. Amino acid sequence: CASSLEKDSTQYF. This rearrangement joins TRBV12-3 or TRBV12-4 to TRBJ2-5, with D hard to call. V dropped 1 base and J dropped 7 bases, with 10 bases sitting between them. The CDR3 extends over 13 amino acids.

A remark on this clonotype: The germline gene is not matched at one end of the junction; a read error may be the cause. This sequence joins TRBV14 and TRBJ1-2; tentative D call: TRBD1 (5 bases). The germline CDR1 and CDR2 sequences are SGHDN and FVKESK. CDR3 length equals 15 residues. The CDR3 sequence is CASSLLQEGIYDYTF. In nucleotides, the CDR3 is TGTGCCAGCAGCCTTCTTCAGGAGGGGATCTATGACTACACCTTC.